This T cell receptor beta chain was found in a study of blood T cell repertoires in COVID-19. Study-wide background: Italy, Spain and the United States were the sources of the convalescent and acute COVID-19 samples. Sample material is recorded as cDNA or gDNA derived from T cells, B-cell-depleted T cells, or PBMCs.

Per the original data handling: The assay estimated nucleated cells by amplifying reference gene primers. Repertoires were generated with immunoSEQ multiplex PCR, while TCRdb's copy carries only in-frame clones and drops some. The V and J calls and clone size are taken from that table; D and trimming were inferred from the DNA. The profile shows roughly 130,000 clones, roughly four fifths of them singletons. This clone was detected ten times or more. The receptor comes from a woman aged 45-59 years with acute or convalescent COVID-19. The sample comprised peripheral blood.

The CDR3 DNA reads as TGTGCCAGCAGCGCGTTAGCGGGACAGGGGCCTTCTAGCTCTGGAAACACCATATATTTT. This gives the protein CASSALAGQGPSSSGNTIYF. The chain is built from TRBV9 and TRBJ1-3; 10 nucleotides align to TRBD1. Losses at the gene ends were 3 bases for V and 0 bases for J; bases not matched to a gene: 15. Germline CDR1 reads SGDLS; CDR2 reads YYNGEE. This CDR3 is built from 20 residues.